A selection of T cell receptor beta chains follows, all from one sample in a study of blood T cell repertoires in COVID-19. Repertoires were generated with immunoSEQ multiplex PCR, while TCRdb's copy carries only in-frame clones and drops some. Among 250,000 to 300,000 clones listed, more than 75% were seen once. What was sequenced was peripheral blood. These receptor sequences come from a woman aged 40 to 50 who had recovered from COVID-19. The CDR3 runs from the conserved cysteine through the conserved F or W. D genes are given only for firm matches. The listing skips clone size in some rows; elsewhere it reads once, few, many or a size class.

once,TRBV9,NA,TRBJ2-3,TGTGCCAGCAGCGCGGGACTTTGGGGAGATACGCAGTATTTT,CASSAGLWGDTQYF
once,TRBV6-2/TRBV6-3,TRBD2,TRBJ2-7,TGTGCCAGCAGTTACTGGCGAGGGCTAGCGGGACTCTACGAGCAGTACTTC,CASSYWRGLAGLYEQYF
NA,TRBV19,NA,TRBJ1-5,TGTGCCAGTAGTATGGGCAGGGTGGGTAATCAGCCCCAGCATTTT,CASSMGRVGNQPQHF
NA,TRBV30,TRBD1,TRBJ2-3,TGTGCCTGGAGTGGGGGACAGGGGGGTACGCAGTATTTT,CAWSGGQGGTQYF
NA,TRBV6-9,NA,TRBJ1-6,TGTGCCAGCAGTTATGTGTGGCGTAGTGGGGCGATCCTGTATAATTCACCCCTCCACTTT,CASSYVWRSGAILYNSPLHF
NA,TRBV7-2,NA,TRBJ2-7,TGTGCCAGCAGCTTTCCACTAGAGGCCCCCTCCTACGAGCAGTACTTC,CASSFPLEAPSYEQYF
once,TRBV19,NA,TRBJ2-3,TGTGCCAGTAGTATAGAGCCCGGGGCAGATACGCAGTATTTT,CASSIEPGADTQYF
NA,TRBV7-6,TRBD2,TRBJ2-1,TGTGCCAGCAGCCCCGGGGGGACCCCCAACCACAATGAGCAGTTCTTC,CASSPGGTPNHNEQFF
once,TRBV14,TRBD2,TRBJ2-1,TGTGCCAGCAGCCCGGTAAGGACTAGTAGGGCCAATGAGCAGTTCTTC,CASSPVRTSRANEQFF
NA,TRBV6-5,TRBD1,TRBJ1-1,TGTGCCAGCCGGGGACAGGGGGCCGGGGACACTGAAGCTTTCTTT,CASRGQGAGDTEAFF
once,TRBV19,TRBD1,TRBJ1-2,TGTGCCAGTAGTATAACAGGGGAAGGCTATGGCTACACCTTC,CASSITGEGYGYTF
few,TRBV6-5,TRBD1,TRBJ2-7,TGTGCCAGCAGTTACTCCGGCAGGGGGACCTACGAGCAGTACTTC,CASSYSGRGTYEQYF
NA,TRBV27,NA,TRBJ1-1,TGTGCCAGCAGTTCTCGACAGAGGCCACCGGCGAACACTGAAGCTTTCTTT,CASSSRQRPPANTEAFF
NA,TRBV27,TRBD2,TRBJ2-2,TGTGCCAGCAGCCCCGGACTAGTGTTGGACACCGGGGAGCTGTTTTTT,CASSPGLVLDTGELFF
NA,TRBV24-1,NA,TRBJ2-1,TGTGCCACCAGTGTGGCGGGAAGCTCCTACAATGAGCAGTTCTTC,CATSVAGSSYNEQFF
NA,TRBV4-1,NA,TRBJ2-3,TGCGCCAGCAGCGACAGACATCGAGATACGCAGTATTTT,CASSDRHRDTQYF
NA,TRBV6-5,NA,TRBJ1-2,TGTGCCAGCAGTTACGGGGCCAGGGGTGGCTACACCTTC,CASSYGARGGYTF
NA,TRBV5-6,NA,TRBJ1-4,TGTGCCAGCAGCTTGGGGCAGGGTTTCCCCCAAATGTTTTTT,CASSLGQGFPQMFF
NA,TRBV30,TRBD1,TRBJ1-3,TGTGCCTGGCGGACCGGACAGGGGCTTGTAAAGAACACCATATATTTT,CAWRTGQGLVKNTIYF
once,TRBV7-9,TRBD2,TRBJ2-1,TGTGCCAGCAGCTTAGTCGCTAGCGGGAATGAGCAGTTCTTC,CASSLVASGNEQFF
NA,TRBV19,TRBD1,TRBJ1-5,TGTGCCACCACTAGCGGGACAGGGTGGATTCAGCCCCAGCATTTT,CATTSGTGWIQPQHF
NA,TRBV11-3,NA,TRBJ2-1,TGTGCCAGCAGCTCCCGACTAGTCGGTGAGCAGTTCTTC,CASSSRLVGEQFF
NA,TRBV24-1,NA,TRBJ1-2,TGTGCCACCAGCGGAGGCCAATATGGCTACACCTTC,CATSGGQYGYTF
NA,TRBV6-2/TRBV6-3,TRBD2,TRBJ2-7,TGTGCCAGCAGTGGCCCCGGGGGGGGGCGCGAGCAGTACTTC,CASSGPGGGREQYF
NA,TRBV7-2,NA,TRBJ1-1,TGTGCCAGCAGCCCCCCCTGGGGCAGGGGACAGAACACTGAAGCTTTCTTT,CASSPPWGRGQNTEAFF
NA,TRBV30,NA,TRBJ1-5,TGTGCCTGGAGTGGGGGCGCGGGCAATCAGCCCCAGCATTTT,CAWSGGAGNQPQHF
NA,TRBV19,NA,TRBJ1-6,TGTGCCAGTACCGTGACAGGAATCAATTCACCCCTCCACTTT,CASTVTGINSPLHF
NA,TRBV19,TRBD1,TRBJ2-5,TGTGCCAGTAGTGCCACCGGGACAGGGGGCGCGAGGGGGACCCAGTACTTC,CASSATGTGGARGTQYF
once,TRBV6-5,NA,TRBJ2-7,TGTGCCAGCAGCGCCACAGTAACCCGCCACGAGCAGTACTTC,CASSATVTRHEQYF
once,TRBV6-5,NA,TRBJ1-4,TGTGCCAGCAGCGGCTCGACGACAGCCCAAAAACTGTTTTTT,CASSGSTTAQKLFF
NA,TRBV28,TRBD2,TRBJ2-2,TGTGCCAGCAGTAGGACGGGACTAGCGGGAGGGCGGGAGCTGTTTTTT,CASSRTGLAGGRELFF
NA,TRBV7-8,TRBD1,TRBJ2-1,TGTGCCAGCAGCTTAGCGGGACAGGGGAGCAATGAGCAGTTCTTC,CASSLAGQGSNEQFF
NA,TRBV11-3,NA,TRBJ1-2,TGTGCCAGCACTCCCGGTAACTATGGCTACACCTTC,CASTPGNYGYTF
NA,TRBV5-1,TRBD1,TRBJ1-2,TGCGCCAGCAGCTTGCTACTGACAGGGACCAACTATGGCTACACCTTC,CASSLLLTGTNYGYTF
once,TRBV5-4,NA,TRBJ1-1,TGTGCCAGCAACCCACCGGGATCCGACACTGAAGCTTTCTTT,CASNPPGSDTEAFF
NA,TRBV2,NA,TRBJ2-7,TGTGCCAGCAGTGACCCCCGGGTTCCCACCGAAGAGCAGTACTTC,CASSDPRVPTEEQYF
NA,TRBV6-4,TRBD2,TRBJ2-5,TGTGCCAGCAGCGAGGTGGGTCCTAGCGGGAATAACCAAGAGACCCAGTACTTC,CASSEVGPSGNNQETQYF
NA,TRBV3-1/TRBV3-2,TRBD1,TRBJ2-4,TGTGCCACCTCCGGGACAGGGGACACTCTAGCCAAAAACATTCAGTACTTC,CATSGTGDTLAKNIQYF
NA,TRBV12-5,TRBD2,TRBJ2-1,TGTGCTAGTGGTTTAGCGGGGACCGACAATGAGCAGTTCTTC,CASGLAGTDNEQFF
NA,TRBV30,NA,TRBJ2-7,TGTGCCTGGAGTGTACGTGGAGGCTCCTACGAGCAGTACTTC,CAWSVRGGSYEQYF
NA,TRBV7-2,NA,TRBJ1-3,TGTGCCAGCAGACCCGGCGGTGGAAACACCATATATTTT,CASRPGGGNTIYF
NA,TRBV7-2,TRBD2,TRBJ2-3,TGTGCCAGCAGCTTGGGGGTTAGCGGGAGGGGCACAGATACGCAGTATTTT,CASSLGVSGRGTDTQYF
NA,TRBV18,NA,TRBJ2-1,TGTGCCAGCTCACGGGCTCAGGGGTCCATCTACAATGAGCAGTTCTTC,CASSRAQGSIYNEQFF
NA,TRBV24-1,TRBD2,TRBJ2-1,TGTGCCACCAGTGATTGGGTAGCGGGTGCTACCAATGAGCAGTTCTTC,CATSDWVAGATNEQFF
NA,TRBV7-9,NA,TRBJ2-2,TGTGCCAGCAGCCCCCGGGGCACCGGGGAGCTGTTTTTT,CASSPRGTGELFF
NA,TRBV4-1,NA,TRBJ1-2,TGCGCCAGCAGCCCCCAGTGGGGCCCCGACTCTAACTATGGCTACACCTTC,CASSPQWGPDSNYGYTF
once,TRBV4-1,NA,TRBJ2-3,TGCGCCAGCAGCCACCAGGGGTCCGCAGATACGCAGTATTTT,CASSHQGSADTQYF
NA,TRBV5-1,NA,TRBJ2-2,TGCGCCAGCGGGTCCCCACGACGACCGGAGGAGGGTCAAACCGGGGAGCTGTTTTTT,CASGSPRRPEEGQTGELFF
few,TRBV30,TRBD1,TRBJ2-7,TGTGCCTGCCAGACAGGGGACGAGCAGTACTTC,CACQTGDEQYF
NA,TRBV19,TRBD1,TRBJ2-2,TGTGCCAGTAGGGGACAGACCAACACCGGGGAGCTGTTTTTT,CASRGQTNTGELFF
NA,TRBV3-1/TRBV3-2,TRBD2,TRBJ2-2,TGTGCCAGCAGCCAAGGATCGAGCGGGAGGGCCCGCGGGGAGCTGTTTTTT,CASSQGSSGRARGELFF
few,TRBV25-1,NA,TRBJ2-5,TGTGCCAGCAGTGAACAGGGGCTAGTTGAGACCCAGTACTTC,CASSEQGLVETQYF
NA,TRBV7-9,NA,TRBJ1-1,TGTGCCAGCATCCATGCGCGGGGTGAAGCTTTCTTT,CASIHARGEAFF
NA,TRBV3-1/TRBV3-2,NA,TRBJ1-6,TGTGCCAGCAGCCCGGGACAAAATAATTCACCCCTCCACTTT,CASSPGQNNSPLHF
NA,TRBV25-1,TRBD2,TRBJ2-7,TGTGCCAGCAGGCCTGGACTAGCGGGAGGGGTCGAGCAGTACTTC,CASRPGLAGGVEQYF
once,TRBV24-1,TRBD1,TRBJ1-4,TGTGCCACCAGTGATTCCGACAGGGGGAAAGAAAAACTGTTTTTT,CATSDSDRGKEKLFF
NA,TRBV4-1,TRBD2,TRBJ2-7,TGCGCCAGCAGCCCGTCGACTAGCGGGCACTTCGGGCAGTACTTC,CASSPSTSGHFGQYF